This T cell receptor (beta chain) was captured in a study of control samples from healthy donors and cancer patients. Using immunoSEQ multiplex PCR, the repertoire was profiled, and TCRdb retains in-frame clones only, with some absent. The sample yields around 140,000 clones, 89% seen once. With V trimmed by 1 base and J by 5 bases, 5 bases remained unmatched. Germline CDR1 LNHDA, CDR2 SQIVND (reference sequence). This CDR3 comprises 16 residues. The sample was PBMCs. This TCR was recovered from a man in his forties or fifties with head and neck cancer. The V call is TRBV19, the J call TRBJ2-4; 10 bases line up with TRBD1. CDR3 bases: TGTGCCAGTAGTATAGGGGACAGGGGATGGGAAAACATTCAGTACTTC. Protein sequence: CASSIGDRGWENIQYF.